This T cell receptor (beta chain) was captured by sequencing in a study of cytomegalovirus exposure and HLA in healthy donors (dated by TCRdb to about 2017). About the study as a whole: In an earlier analysis of some 550 of the donors, 276 Gb of sequence data and some 100 million unique TCR beta sequences from 180 million or so T cells were reported. About 300 gigabases of sequencing data and approximately 92 million unique TCR sequences made up an early release that covered roughly 670 HLA-typed donors. The genetic ancestry cluster associated with self-reported Caucasian donors included 81% of the roughly 400 genotyped donors. The aim of the study was to test whether cataloging public T cell receptors could identify signatures of past pathogen exposure. The study used immunosequencing to profile the T cell repertoires of hundreds of subjects and linked those repertoires to cytomegalovirus serostatus. Along with the approximately 650-subject first cohort, a separate validation cohort of 120 different subjects was used. To predict cytomegalovirus infection status, the study brought together high-throughput TCR immunosequencing, statistical association of individual TCRs with disease status, and machine learning. A later analysis re-examined previously published TCR beta repertoires from more than 600 donors and added high-resolution HLA genotyping to investigate patterns of TCR occurrence. In the later analysis, no new phenotypic data were used to find candidate immune exposures; instead, reliance was placed on TCR beta sequences and their occurrence across donors. To decide whether each TCR beta V gene segment behaved as functional or pseudogenic, an earlier analysis of some 540 of the donors relied on high-throughput TCR beta sequencing. Donor age, sex, ethnicity and CMV serostatus were compiled alongside the repertoire data. A later genetic analysis used genome-wide SNP genotypes for about 55% of the 666 donors, treating that subset as a discovery cohort. All discovery cohort repertoires had been generated using a single sequencing platform. Class I and class II HLA loci were covered by the typing at four-digit resolution. The number of typed donors differed by locus: about 620-630 for A, B, C, DRB1 and DQB1; 522 for DQA1; some 590 for DPA1; and around 450 for DPB1. Four or five DR-DQ haplotypes were handled as single units for association and clustering because linkage in the cohort was strong. On average, roughly 240,000 unique TCR beta nucleotide sequences were sequenced per donor among about 400 genotyped donors of the cohort, with about 19% of those sequences being non-productive.

In total, approximately 700 healthy bone marrow donors made up the cohort. At the time of sampling, all cohort members were nominally healthy, though unrecorded immune exposures were likely present. The donor was CMV seronegative and was included in the group of about 400 seronegative cohort members. Every donor gave a peripheral blood sample, and the peripheral blood mononuclear cells from that sample were used for TCR beta sequencing. The Qiagen DNeasy Blood Extraction Kit was used to extract genomic DNA from the blood cell samples. The library was generated by the immunoSEQ multiplex PCR assay. A mixture of 60 forward primers for TCR Vbeta segments and 13 reverse primers for TCR Jbeta segments was used in the multiplex PCR. The CDR3 region of rearranged TCR beta genes was amplified from genomic DNA with a multiplex PCR assay. Amplified TCR beta libraries were sequenced as 87-base-pair reads on the Illumina HiSeq System. As for how the authors treated the data: A later analysis counted about 82 million unique TCR beta chains across the 500 to 850 repertoires, and roughly 9.9 million of these chains were shared by at least two donors. Raw reads were error-corrected and collapsed into unique sequences by a nearest-neighbor algorithm in which closely related sequences were merged to remove PCR and sequencing errors. V, D and J gene segments were assigned by aligning CDR3 sequences to IMGT reference sequences. For a sequence to be retained, a match of at least six nucleotides to both a V gene segment and a J gene segment was required. A rearrangement counted as productive if the CDR3 had no stop codons and remained in frame with V and J, and every other rearrangement counted as non-productive. CDR3 was defined by IMGT convention, running from the second conserved V-encoded cysteine to the conserved J-encoded phenylalanine. The earlier analysis of some 550 of the donors excluded any sequence lacking an unambiguous match to a single V gene segment. In an earlier analysis of several hundred of the donors, V segments were called functional above 56.7% productive rearrangements and were called segregating when the between-donor standard deviation exceeded 5%. A statistical classification framework was developed to diagnose cytomegalovirus status using the catalog of TCR beta chain sequences. V and J gene assignment, in a later analysis, came from comparing TCR nucleotide sequences with IMGT/GENE-DB human TR gene sequences. A later analysis assigned CDR3 sequences and most-parsimonious VDJ recombination scenarios with the TCRdist pipeline. In a later analysis, every TCR beta chain was defined by the combination of its CDR3 amino acid sequence and its V-gene family, and reads without a unique V-gene family were dropped. As a way to deal with suspected cross-contamination and a sequencing artifact, a later analysis dropped approximately 570 nucleotide sequences that were highly shared and had low generation probability. In a later analysis, a clonal expansion index for each public chain was calculated from normalized within-repertoire ranks of inferred template counts. In a later analysis, generation probabilities were computed with a VDJ recombination model fitted to out-of-frame rearrangements, and the resulting probabilities were checked against IGoR. A later analysis scored TCR-TCR, TCR-HLA and TCR-CMV co-occurrence with hypergeometric tests, applying a repertoire-size bias correction to TCR pairs. A later analysis estimated false discovery rates by permuting HLA or CMV assignments 20 times. In a later analysis, co-occurring TCRs were grouped with DBSCAN, and TCRdist sequence similarity was added when clustering was performed within HLA-allele-positive subsets. Co-occurrence clustering excluded repertoires with fewer than 30,000 or more than 120,000 public chains, plus five with anomalous nucleotide sharing. TCRdb took this table from immuneACCESS and kept in-frame rearrangements with V and J called. Such tables lack part of the clones; where checked against another copy, unresolved V genes explain under half of the gap, and the rest is unexplained. V and J calls and clone size are as listed in that table; D and trimming were resolved from the DNA. This sample's table contains approximately 27,000 clones. The ten largest make up roughly 0.65% of the sample.

After removal of 6 bases from V and 3 bases from J, the junction retains 8 bases not matched to a gene. The germline V gene encodes CDR1 MNHNY and CDR2 SVGAGI (reference sequence). CDR3 length: 14 amino acids, cysteine to phenylalanine. The kept DNA is CDR3 alone, 42 bases in frame from the first base. Findings and caveats that apply to the study as a whole: Because HLA typing was missing for some donors at each locus, association tests included only the typed subset. Only TCR beta chains were sequenced in this cohort, and the absence of alpha or paired-chain data limited detectable features. Compared with equally common non-associated chains, HLA-associated TCR beta chains in a later analysis were more clonally expanded and had lower generation probabilities. Some IMGT-functional V segments, including TRBV6-2 and TRBV6-3, could not be distinguished by the 87-base-pair reads and were therefore excluded. A further reported finding was that TCR beta sequences accurately predicted the HLA-A and HLA-B alleles for most subjects in the first cohort. The sequencing pipeline was judged likely to have produced a cluster of highly shared sequence variants as a technical artifact. According to the authors, the approach could potentially be generalized to other disease states and immunological phenotypes. Approximately 18 rarely observed V segments, including chromosome 9 orphons, were excluded from the earlier analysis of several hundred of the donors because counts were too low. In a later analysis, most CMV-associated TCR beta chains were found to appear HLA-restricted, with HLA associations seemingly driven largely by CMV exposure. Presence/absence analyses assumed roughly uniform sequencing depth across donors, an assumption that may not hold. The study gave a list of about 150 TCR beta chains associated with cytomegalovirus. A later genetic analysis reported fewer N-insertions in productive TCRs among donors in an Asian-associated ancestry cluster than the roughly 670-donor mean. Assigning TCR associations to individual alleles was difficult when HLA alleles, especially DR and DQ, strongly co-occurred. While some public TCRs were present in many individuals, most TCR sequences turned up only very rarely across donors. The classifier was reported to diagnose cytomegalovirus status with high specificity and sensitivity in both the original and validation cohorts. Linkage disequilibrium might explain the correlated functional status among segregating V segments, but an unknown experimental factor could not be ruled out. CMV serostatus was the only immune exposure information available for the cohort. A later analysis found that TCR association rates varied across HLA loci, with DRB1 alleles showing the most associated TCRs and HLA-C alleles the fewest. An earlier analysis of approximately 570 of the donors showed that most TCR beta V segments appeared in productive rearrangements either about 90% or about 30% of the time, which broadly matched IMGT annotations. An association between a missense DCLRE1C variant and V-gene and J-gene trimming of TCR beta chains was found in a later genetic analysis and replicated in an independent cohort. In vitro tests confirmed that three of the cytomegalovirus-associated TCR beta chains recognize cytomegalovirus antigens. In a later analysis, 16,951 TCR beta sequences were associated with specific HLA alleles at a false discovery rate of 0.05. A later analysis reported that several top co-occurrence clusters appeared linked to parvovirus B19, influenza, CMV and Epstein-Barr virus.

In the case of this clone: Its binding antigen is unknown.

Sequenced: PBMCs. The receptor chain draws on TRBV6-6 and TRBJ2-7; a stretch of 7 junction bases matches TRBD1. The origin of this receptor is a man aged 25-45 years in good health and CMV-seronegative. CDR3 reads: CASRRGTAIYEQYF. The nucleotides are TGTGCCAGCAGAAGAGGGACAGCGATCTACGAGCAGTACTTC.